Shown below are 16 T cell receptor beta chains from a single sample sequenced in a study of T cells after yellow fever vaccination. TCRdb re-analysed the 5' RACE reads in MiXCR, keeping a single row per CDR3 protein. The sample holds around 53,000 distinct CDR3 sequences; about 6.6% are singletons and the top ten take approximately 24%. The sequenced sample was CD8+ T cells not binding an NS4B(214-222) dextramer, sorted from PBMCs, obtained 35 to 50 days after the first yellow fever vaccination. These receptors came from a man aged 18 to 30 who received the YFV17D yellow fever vaccine.

In its sample, this clonotype was seen many times. The CDR3 DNA sequence: TGTGCCAGTAGTCTGACCTTGAACACTGAAGCTTTCTTT. Amino acid sequence: CASSLTLNTEAFF. This chain links TRBV19 with TRBJ1-1, with no clear D. In germline, CDR1 is LNHDA, CDR2 SQIVND (reference sequence). V lost 5 bases and J 0 bases, leaving 7 bases between the germline ends. CDR3 length: 13 amino acids. The entire variable domain, with the rest obtained from reference TRBV19 and TRBJ1-1, is as follows: DGGITQSPKYLFRKEGQNVTLSCEQNLNHDAMYWYRQDPGQGLRLIYYSQIVNDFQKGDIAEGYSVSREKKESFPLTVTSAQKNPTAFYLCASSLTLNTEAFFGQGTRLTVV.

In its sample, this clonotype was seen a few times. The chain combines TRBV7-3 with TRBJ2-7; TRBD1 agrees at 7 bases. The CDR3 length is 15 residues. The V and J ends lost 2 bases and 4 bases, in that order; junction bases with no gene match: 8. Germline V lookup: CDR1 SGHTA, CDR2 FQGTGA. CDR3 DNA sequence: TGTGCCAGCAGCTTAGCAGGGACAGCAAATTACGAGCAGTACTTC. Protein: CASSLAGTANYEQYF.

V and J are TRBV4-1 and TRBJ1-5; 9 positions match TRBD1. With V trimmed by 3 bases and J by 9 bases, 9 bases remained unmatched. The CDR3 runs 15 residues. Germline assignment: CDR1 MGHRA and CDR2 YSYEKL. CDR3 DNA sequence: TGCGCCAGCAGCCAGGCACAGGGGGCGCGTCTGCCCCAGCATTTT. It specifies CASSQAQGARLPQHF.

For this clonotype: A much larger clone differs by one base, so this may be a read error. The genes are TRBV14 and TRBJ2-5, with D hard to call. With 3 bases removed from V and 1 base from J, the gap between germline ends came to 15 bases. This CDR3 is built from 16 residues. Looked up from germline, CDR1 is SGHDN and CDR2 is FVKESK. The CDR3 DNA sequence: TGTGCCAGCAGCCAGTTTGTCTGGAGTACCCAAGAGACCCAGTACTTC. Amino acid sequence: CASSQFVWSTQETQYF.

The CDR3 DNA follows: TGTGCCAGCAGCCCCGACACCGGGGAGCTGTTTTTT. It yields the protein CASSPDTGELFF. The V gene is TRBV5-4, the J gene TRBJ2-2; no clear D gene. Looked up from germline, CDR1 is SGHNT and CDR2 is YYREEE (reference sequence). Trimming pared 4 bases from V and 3 bases from J, leaving 4 bases between. The length of the CDR3 is 12 residues.

In its sample, this clonotype was seen many times. The V gene is TRBV6-5, the J gene TRBJ1-2; D may be TRBD1 (6 bases). The CDR3 loop spans 13 amino acids. Trimming stripped 8 bases from V and 4 bases from J, with 14 bases between. CDR1 is MNHEY and CDR2 is SVGAGI in the germline V gene. The CDR3 coding sequence is TGTGCCAGCGGTCACAGGGTTGTCTATGGCTACACCTTC. Translated, it gives CASGHRVVYGYTF.

This clonotype has ten or more counts. This chain links TRBV4-1 with TRBJ2-3, with D possibly TRBD2 on 6 matching bases. Trimming cost V 4 bases and J 1 base, with 15 bases left between them. CDR3 size: 16 residues. Germline CDR1 and CDR2: MGHRA and YSYEKL. The CDR3 reads CASSLNPGEGTDTQYF. The DNA for the CDR3 is TGCGCCAGCAGCCTCAACCCGGGGGAGGGCACAGATACGCAGTATTTT.

Only a few counts were recorded for this clonotype. The chain is built from TRBV29-1 and TRBJ1-2, with TRBD1 matching over 7 bases. CDR1 and CDR2 from the germline V gene are SQVTM and ANQGSEA. This CDR3 region has 14 residues. V lost 6 bases to trimming and J lost 2 bases; unmatched junction nucleotides: 9. This CDR3 reads CSVQTGYSNYGYTF. The CDR3 nucleotides read TGCAGCGTGCAGACAGGGTATTCCAACTATGGCTACACCTTC. Full variable domain (remainder filled in from reference TRBV29-1 and TRBJ1-2): SAVISQKPSRDICQRGTSLTIQCQVDSQVTMMFWYRQQPGQSLTLIATANQGSEATYESGFVIDKFPISRPNLTFSTLTVSNMSPEDSSIYLCSVQTGYSNYGYTFGSGTRLTVV.

This clonotype was recorded at least ten times. The chain is built from TRBV12-3 or TRBV12-4 and TRBJ2-7; perhaps D is TRBD1 or TRBD2 (5 bases each). The germline V and J ends were trimmed by 3 bases and 5 bases, with 11 bases remaining between them. This CDR3 has 13 residues. In DNA, the CDR3 is TGTGCCAGCAGTTTTGGGGGAACCAACGAGCAGTACTTC. It specifies CASSFGGTNEQYF.

In its sample, this clonotype was seen many times. The rearrangement joins TRBV24-1 to TRBJ2-7, with D uncertain. Between the trimmed V and J ends, which lost 0 bases and 2 bases, there was a span of 10 bases. The length of the CDR3 is 15 residues. Germline values: CDR1 KGHDR, CDR2 SFDVKD. CDR3 residues: CATSDLQVQPYEQYV. As DNA, the CDR3 is TGTGCCACCAGTGATTTGCAAGTTCAGCCCTACGAGCAGTACGTC.

The chain employs TRBV11-2 and TRBJ2-5; 7 nucleotides agree with TRBD2. The ends lost 0 bases at V and 5 bases at J; junction bases unmatched: 9. The CDR3 is 16 amino acids. Germline values: CDR1 SGHAT, CDR2 FQNNGV. The DNA of the CDR3 is TGTGCCAGCAGCTTAGACCCTCTCCGGGGGGTGGAGACCCAGTACTTC. It codes for CASSLDPLRGVETQYF.

The table lists this clonotype with many counts. J is TRBJ2-7 and V is TRBV12-3 or TRBV12-4; perhaps D is TRBD1 or TRBD2 (7 bases each). The CDR3 consists of 13 residues. Trimming pared 4 bases from V and 6 bases from J, leaving 13 bases between. In DNA form, the CDR3 reads TGTGCCAGCAGTTGGGCAGGGGGGGGCGAGCAGTACGTC. The encoded protein is CASSWAGGGEQYV.

There are many counts of this clonotype. This chain uses TRBV12-3 or TRBV12-4 with TRBJ2-5; TRBD1 agrees at 9 bases. The ends lost 6 bases at V and 5 bases at J; junction bases unmatched: 16. The CDR3 has 17 amino acids. CDR3 in amino acids: CASRQTGGTTGEETQYF. The CDR3 nucleotides are TGTGCCAGCAGACAAACAGGGGGCACCACCGGTGAGGAGACCCAGTACTTC.

The chain couples TRBV6-5 to TRBJ1-1, with D uncertain. CDR1 MNHEY and CDR2 SVGAGI come from the germline V gene. The CDR3 has 14 amino acids. Trimming removed 0 bases from V and 0 bases from J, with 5 bases in between. DNA of the CDR3: TGTGCCAGCAGTTACTCCCGGTTGAACACTGAAGCTTTCTTT. Its translation: CASSYSRLNTEAFF.

This clonotype was seen only a few times. The chain links TRBV12-3 or TRBV12-4 to TRBJ1-1, with D possibly being TRBD1 (6 bases). The CDR3 length is 14 residues. V shed 2 bases and J shed 5 bases, with 12 bases lying between them. CDR3 protein: CASSLPGAPTEAFF. The CDR3 region has the DNA TGTGCCAGCAGTTTACCAGGGGCGCCGACTGAAGCTTTCTTT.

The rearrangement uses TRBV12-3 or TRBV12-4 and TRBJ2-3, with 8 bases aligning to TRBD2. The CDR3 contains 15 residues. Trimming took 2 bases from V and 5 from J; bases not matched to a gene: 6. CDR3 residues: CASSLTIGGGDTQYF. CDR3 bases: TGTGCCAGCAGTTTAACGATCGGGGGGGGAGATACGCAGTATTTT.